Below, 27 T cell receptor beta chains from the same sample are listed, as sequenced in a study of T cell clones after liver transplantation. Some clones are missing from TCRdb's copy, which holds only in-frame ones; the method was immunoSEQ multiplex PCR. The sample yields approximately 51,000 clones, approximately 87% seen once. This material consisted of CD8+ T cells from blood, taken 12 months after liver transplant. Source of these receptors: a human patient who received a liver transplant. Some of the T cells may derive from the graft donor.

The gene calls are TRBV28 and TRBJ2-7, with 13 nucleotides matching TRBD2. Germline-derived CDR1 and CDR2 are MDHEN and SYDVKM. Trimming at V came to 5 bases and at J to 3 bases, leaving 4 bases not matched to a gene. The CDR3 contains 15 residues. CDR3 in DNA: TGTGCCAGCAGTCGGACTAGCGGGAGCCTCTACGAGCAGTACTTC. This encodes CASSRTSGSLYEQYF.

Only one count was recorded for this clone. CDR3 residues: CASSLTSAITDTQYF. The CDR3 region has the DNA TGCGCCAGCAGCTTAACTAGCGCCATAACAGATACGCAGTATTTT. This sequence joins TRBV5-1 and TRBJ2-3; the match to TRBD2 covers 7 bases. The germline CDR1 and CDR2 sequences are SGHRS and YFSETQ. CDR3 length equals 15 residues. V shed 2 bases and J 3 bases; nucleotides not matched to a gene: 6.

This sequence joins TRBV28 and TRBJ2-2; no definite D call. The CDR3 contains 12 residues. Germline CDR1 and CDR2: MDHEN and SYDVKM. The V gene lost 6 bases and the J gene lost 6 bases, with 8 bases spanning the gap. The CDR3 bases are TGTGCCAGCAGCCTGTTGGCCGGGGAGCTGTTTTTT. Translating it yields CASSLLAGELFF.

This clone was detected once. The chain has TRBV9 and TRBJ2-7; possible D gene TRBD2, 7 bases. V was clipped by 0 bases and J by 5 bases, with 15 bases between them. The CDR3 has 15 residues. Germline-derived CDR1 and CDR2 are SGDLS and YYNGEE. This CDR3 reads CASSVGGGAGHEQYF. DNA of the CDR3: TGTGCCAGCAGCGTAGGGGGGGGCGCGGGCCACGAGCAGTACTTC.

The chain couples TRBV14 to TRBJ2-7, with TRBD2 matching over 7 bases. CDR1 SGHDN and CDR2 FVKESK come from the germline V gene. V lost 1 base, J lost 2 bases, and 5 bases stayed unmatched. There are 15 residues in the CDR3. The CDR3 sequence is CASSQGAGLTYEQYF. CDR3 DNA: TGTGCCAGCAGCCAAGGAGCGGGACTCACCTACGAGCAGTACTTC.

The CDR3 DNA reads as TGTGCCAGCAGCTCAGGAACGTCCCAGTTCTTC. Amino acids: CASSSGTSQFF. The chain couples TRBV5-6 to TRBJ2-1, with unresolved D. CDR1 is SGHDT and CDR2 is YYEEEE in the germline V gene. V lost 3 bases and J 13 bases, leaving 11 bases between the germline ends. CDR3 size: 11 residues.

This clone was observed a handful of times. The rearrangement uses TRBV27 and TRBJ1-1; a weak D match, TRBD1 (6 bases). Trimming stripped 5 bases from V and 4 bases from J, with 8 bases between. The CDR3 consists of 12 residues. Germline CDR1 and CDR2: MNHEY and SMNVEV (reference sequence). Here the CDR3 reads CASSTGSTEAFF. CDR3 DNA sequence: TGTGCCAGCAGTACAGGGAGCACTGAAGCTTTCTTT.

The V gene is TRBV7-8, the J gene TRBJ2-7; D possibly corresponds to TRBD1 (6 bases). V shed 3 bases and J shed 6 bases, with 18 bases lying between them. The germline gives CDR1 SGHVS, CDR2 FQNEAQ. The CDR3 contains 15 residues. CDR3 in DNA: TGTGCCAGCAGCTTTCTTCTGGGGGCAGGAAGCGAGCAGTACTTC. This gives the protein CASSFLLGAGSEQYF.

The chain recombines TRBV4-2 with TRBJ2-7; D unresolved. The V and J ends lost 0 bases and 6 bases respectively, with 15 bases between them. Germline V lookup: CDR1 LGHNA, CDR2 YNFKEQ. The CDR3 loop spans 15 amino acids. The CDR3 is CASSQELRIGSEQYF. The CDR3 nucleotides are TGTGCCAGCAGCCAAGAGCTTAGGATTGGGTCCGAGCAGTACTTC.

The chain couples TRBV28 to TRBJ1-1; no clear D. Germline V gene data show CDR1 as MDHEN and CDR2 as SYDVKM. V lost 5 bases and J 6 bases, leaving 7 bases between the germline ends. This CDR3 contains 11 residues. The CDR3 loop reads CASSLGAEAFF. In DNA, the CDR3 is TGTGCCAGCAGTCTTGGCGCTGAAGCTTTCTTT.

The V gene is TRBV19, the J gene TRBJ2-3; D remains ambiguous. CDR3 size: 13 residues. From germline, CDR1 is LNHDA and CDR2 SQIVND (reference sequence). V shed 4 bases and J shed 5 bases, with 10 bases lying between them. The CDR3 DNA is TGTGCCAGTAGTACCGTCTTGAGAGATACGCAGTATTTT. Translation gives CASSTVLRDTQYF.

On this clone itself: The same CDR3 is also encoded by other DNA sequences in this sample. The V call is TRBV6-1, the J call TRBJ1-2; D is unclear. The CDR3 length is 13 residues. Germline loops: CDR1 MNHNS, CDR2 SASEGT. The V and J ends lost 3 bases and 4 bases respectively, with 9 bases between them. Written as DNA, the CDR3 is TGTGCCAGCAGTGATGGAGTTGGCTATGGCTACACCTTC. Translation: CASSDGVGYGYTF.

The rearrangement uses TRBV2 and TRBJ2-1, with 9 positions matching TRBD2. Trimming removed 7 bases from V and 8 bases from J; junction bases left unmatched: 15. The V gene's germline CDR1 is SNHLY and CDR2 FYNNEI. The length of the CDR3 is 16 residues. The CDR3 loop is CASTPGWREGRDEQFF. Here the CDR3 DNA reads TGTGCCAGCACCCCGGGTTGGCGGGAGGGCCGCGATGAGCAGTTCTTC.

This clone rates as medium-sized. The rearrangement links TRBV7-8 to TRBJ2-5, with 13 bases aligning to TRBD2. V was pared by 6 bases and J by 5 bases, with 9 bases of the junction left unmatched. Germline assignment: CDR1 SGHVS and CDR2 FQNEAQ. The CDR3 length is 16 residues. The CDR3 DNA follows: TGTGCCAGCAGTCGGACTAGCGGGAGTGGGGGTGAGACCCAGTACTTC. It yields the protein CASSRTSGSGGETQYF.

V gene TRBV6-1 combines with J gene TRBJ2-1; 10 bases match TRBD2. Per germline, CDR1 MNHNS and CDR2 SASEGT. This CDR3 comprises 12 residues. Germline trimming cut 11 bases from V and 10 bases from J; bases unmatched to any gene: 8. The CDR3 nucleotides are TGTGCCGCGGAACTAGCGGGATGGGAGCAGTTCTTC. It translates to CAAELAGWEQFF.

The rearrangement links TRBV2 to TRBJ1-4; 8 bases are shared with TRBD1. J lost 6 bases, V lost 5 bases, and 8 bases had no gene match. From germline, CDR1 is SNHLY and CDR2 FYNNEI. The length of the CDR3 is 15 residues. The DNA of the CDR3 is TGTGCCAGCAGTCTAAGGACAGGGCGGGATGAAAAACTGTTTTTT. The encoded protein is CASSLRTGRDEKLFF.

This clone was recorded a few times. The rearrangement links TRBV27 to TRBJ2-7; D not certain. From germline, CDR1 is MNHEY and CDR2 SMNVEV (reference sequence). The V gene lost 7 bases and the J gene lost 0 bases, with 7 bases spanning the gap. The length of the CDR3 is 12 residues. The CDR3 protein is CASTDGSYEQYF. The CDR3 nucleotides read TGTGCCAGCACCGACGGCTCCTACGAGCAGTACTTC.

This chain connects TRBV7-9 to TRBJ1-2, with a possible D match to TRBD1 (6 bases). Trimming stripped 4 bases from V and 2 bases from J, with 14 bases between. Germline-derived CDR1 and CDR2 are SEHNR and FQNEAQ (reference sequence). This CDR3 contains 15 residues. The CDR3 sequence: CASSSNRAWNYGYTF. The CDR3, as DNA: TGTGCCAGCAGCTCTAACAGGGCGTGGAACTATGGCTACACCTTC.

The rearrangement joins TRBV29-1 to TRBJ2-1; D may be TRBD2 (6 bases). Trimming removed 4 bases at V and 4 bases at J, with 17 bases between. Germline values: CDR1 SQVTM, CDR2 ANQGSEA. The CDR3 is 15 residues long. DNA of the CDR3: TGCAGCGTTGCCCCTGGGGGGAGCTTTTACAATGAGCAGTTCTTC. Translated, it gives CSVAPGGSFYNEQFF.

The chain has TRBV20-1 and TRBJ2-7; D not certain. This CDR3 region has 10 residues. The ends were cut back, 1 base at V and 6 bases at J, with 4 bases in the middle. Looked up from germline, CDR1 is DFQATT and CDR2 is SNEGSKA (reference sequence). The CDR3 is CSARAGEQYF. In DNA, the CDR3 is TGCAGTGCTAGAGCGGGCGAGCAGTACTTC.

This clone appeared a few times. The genes are TRBV9 and TRBJ1-1; the match to TRBD1 covers 8 bases. The CDR3 is 15 residues long. Germline lookup yields CDR1 SGDLS and CDR2 YYNGEE. With 2 bases clipped from V and 0 bases from J, the junction kept 3 bases outside the gene matches. CDR3 in amino acids: CASSVGTGLNTEAFF. The CDR3 DNA sequence: TGTGCCAGCAGCGTGGGGACAGGCCTGAACACTGAAGCTTTCTTT.

In its sample, this clone was seen a few times. This chain's CDR3 is CASSYSQGDTQYF. CDR3 nucleotides: TGTGCCAGCAGTTACTCGCAAGGGGATACGCAGTATTTT. The chain couples TRBV6-5 to TRBJ2-3; no firm D call. This CDR3 is built from 13 residues. Trimming left V 0 bases short and J 6 bases short, with 7 bases between. Germline CDR1 is MNHEY and CDR2 is SVGAGI.

This chain uses TRBV19 with TRBJ1-2; D remains ambiguous. Trimming shortened V by 1 base and J by 7 bases, and 16 bases separated the two germline ends. The length of the CDR3 is 15 residues. CDR1 is LNHDA and CDR2 is SQIVND in the germline V gene (reference sequence). The CDR3 DNA is TGTGCCAGTAGTATAGGGTGGGGAGGACCACTTGGCTACACCTTC. Translation: CASSIGWGGPLGYTF.

In this sample, this clone turned up many times. This chain uses TRBV5-4 with TRBJ1-1, with a tentative D call TRBD1 (6 bases). The germline gives CDR1 SGHNT, CDR2 YYREEE (reference sequence). The CDR3 consists of 14 residues. V lost 5 bases to trimming and J lost 0 bases, with 11 bases between them. CDR3 DNA sequence: TGTGCCAGCAGTTACAGGGACATGAACACTGAAGCTTTCTTT. As protein: CASSYRDMNTEAFF.

V and J are TRBV5-4 and TRBJ2-7; no clear D gene. The V end lost 4 bases, the J end lost 0 bases, and 14 bases lay between the germline ends. The CDR3 runs 15 residues. Germline CDR1 reads SGHNT; CDR2 reads YYREEE (reference sequence). In DNA form, the CDR3 reads TGTGCCAGCAGCCACGAGGCGGAGAGCTCCTACGAGCAGTACTTC. It specifies CASSHEAESSYEQYF.

The chain combines TRBV28 with TRBJ2-7, with 11 bases that match TRBD2. CDR3 length: 15 residues. V gave up 6 bases and J gave up 2 bases; unmatched junction bases: 6. Germline V gives CDR1 MDHEN, CDR2 SYDVKM. CDR3 in amino acids: CASSTPGLAAYEQYF. The CDR3 DNA follows: TGTGCCAGCAGCACTCCGGGACTAGCGGCCTACGAGCAGTACTTC.

The V gene is TRBV7-9, the J gene TRBJ2-5, with TRBD1 matching 10 bases. The germline V gene encodes CDR1 SEHNR and CDR2 FQNEAQ (reference sequence). Trimming took 5 bases from V and 1 from J; bases not matched to a gene: 4. The CDR3 sequence is 15 residues long. The CDR3 region is CASSPRDRGQETQYF. For the CDR3, the DNA is TGTGCCAGCAGCCCTCGGGACAGGGGCCAAGAGACCCAGTACTTC.